This T cell receptor beta chain appears in the sequencing data of a study of blood T cells in healthy people across ages. This clonotype was seen ten or more times. A second PCR of roughly 6 to 12 cycles used a sample-barcoded 5' primer and a J-beta primer mix. TCRdb called the 5' RACE reads again in MiXCR, with one record for every CDR3 protein. The data show 1.5 million to 2 million distinct CDR3 sequences, over 25% seen once. CDR3 length: 15 residues. CDR1 SGHVS and CDR2 FNYEAQ come from the germline V gene. J was trimmed by 4 bases and V by 5 bases; bases with no gene match: 10. The material sequenced was blood. The chain has TRBV7-6 and TRBJ2-5; TRBD1 agrees at 7 bases. The receptor was derived from a woman aged 30 to 39 in good health. The CDR3 nucleotides read TGTGCCAGCAGCGACCGACAGGGTAAAGGAGAGACCCAGTACTTC. Its protein product is CASSDRQGKGETQYF.